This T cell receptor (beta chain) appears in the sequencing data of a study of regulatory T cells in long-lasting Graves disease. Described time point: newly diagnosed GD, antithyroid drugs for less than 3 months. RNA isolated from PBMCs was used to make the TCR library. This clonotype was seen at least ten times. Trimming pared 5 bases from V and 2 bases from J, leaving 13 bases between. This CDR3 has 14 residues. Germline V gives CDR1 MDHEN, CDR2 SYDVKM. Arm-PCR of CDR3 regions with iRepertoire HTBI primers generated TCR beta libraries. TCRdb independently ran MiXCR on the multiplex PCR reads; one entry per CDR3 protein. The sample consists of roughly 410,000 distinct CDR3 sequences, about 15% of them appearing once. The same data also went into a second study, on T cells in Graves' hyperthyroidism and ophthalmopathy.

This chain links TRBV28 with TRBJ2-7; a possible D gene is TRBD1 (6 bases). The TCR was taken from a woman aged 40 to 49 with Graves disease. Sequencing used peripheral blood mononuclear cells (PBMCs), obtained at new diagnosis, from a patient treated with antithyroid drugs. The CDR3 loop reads CASSPRTETYEQYF. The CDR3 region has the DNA TGTGCCAGCAGTCCAAGGACAGAAACCTACGAGCAGTACTTC.